This T cell receptor beta chain was documented in a study of human T cells and chemical hapten exposure. Turning to the study itself: Sensitizing treatment utilized 2% DPC over a roughly 2 cm by roughly 2 cm portion of upper inner arm skin.

The library tagged individual cDNA molecules with unique molecular identifiers. In TCRdb, the RACE reads were re-called with MiXCR into one record per CDR3 protein. This table holds more than 80,000 distinct CDR3 sequences, less than 14% found once. The sample's time point: patch test 3, about 24 weeks after DPC sensitization. Treatment reported: therapeutic diphenylcyclopropenone sensitization with weekly scalp DPC. Donors were 18 to 70-year-old alopecia patients suitable for DPC. The authors extracted total RNA from unfractionated whole blood. Only a few counts were recorded for this clonotype. The input for sequencing was whole blood, taken in connection with sensitization to the hapten diphenylcyclopropenone (DPC). The TCR comes from a woman aged 45-59 years with alopecia areata. Some clones in this sample may be carry-over from other donors' samples.

The CDR3 DNA reads TGTGCCAGCAGCCAAGATCGCCGGGACTCGGGGAACATTCAGTACTTC. As protein: CASSQDRRDSGNIQYF. The rearrangement links TRBV3-1 to TRBJ2-4; D possibly corresponds to TRBD2 (6 bases). Trimming took 0 bases from V and 7 from J, leaving 16 bases between them. Germline loops: CDR1 LGHDT, CDR2 YNNKEL (reference sequence). The CDR3 is made up of 16 amino acids.